The next 9 T cell receptor beta chains were all read from a single sample in a study of blood T cells in healthy people across ages. Next came a second PCR, run for about 6 to 12 cycles, which used a sample-barcoded 5' primer along with a J-beta primer mix. TCRdb re-called the 5' RACE reads through MiXCR, storing one row per CDR3 protein. Of some 1,800,000 distinct CDR3 sequences listed, approximately 40% are singletons. Sequenced sample: blood. The origin of the receptors is a human donor in good health.

The chain recombines TRBV5-5 with TRBJ1-4; no firm D call. CDR3 size: 14 residues. Germline CDR1 is SGHKS and CDR2 is YYEKEE (reference sequence). Trimming cost V 0 bases and J 0 bases, with 3 bases left between them. The CDR3 protein is CASSLETTNEKLFF. For the CDR3, the DNA is TGTGCCAGCAGCTTGGAAACAACTAATGAAAAACTGTTTTTT.

The V call is TRBV20-1, the J call TRBJ1-1; D uncertain. Per the germline V gene, CDR1 is DFQATT and CDR2 is SNEGSKA (reference sequence). CDR3 size: 14 residues. The V and J ends lost 6 bases and 10 bases respectively, with 24 bases between them. This CDR3 reads CSASPLRGLAGAFF. CDR3 nucleotide sequence: TGCAGTGCGAGCCCCTTGAGAGGATTAGCTGGAGCTTTCTTT.

This clonotype occurred a few times. The chain couples TRBV12-3 or TRBV12-4 to TRBJ2-5; 10 bases agree with TRBD1. This CDR3 region has 16 residues. Losses at the gene ends were 1 base for V and 4 bases for J; bases not matched to a gene: 6. The CDR3 nucleotides are TGTGCCAGCAGTTTAGGCGGGACAGGGGTTGGAGAGACCCAGTACTTC. It yields the protein CASSLGGTGVGETQYF.

This clonotype showed up just a few times. This chain uses TRBV5-6 with TRBJ2-6; no clear D. Germline CDR1 SGHDT, CDR2 YYEEEE. The CDR3 sequence is 17 residues long. V dropped 0 bases and J dropped 0 bases, with 10 bases sitting between them. CDR3 bases: TGTGCCAGCAGCTTGGATGCGGATAACTCTGGGGCCAACGTCCTGACTTTC. This encodes CASSLDADNSGANVLTF.

The chain carries TRBV7-2 and TRBJ2-7, with TRBD1 identical over 9 bases. The CDR3 totals 16 residues. J was trimmed by 6 bases and V by 4 bases; bases with no gene match: 13. Germline CDR1 and CDR2: SGHTA and FQGNSA. The CDR3 DNA reads TGTGCCAGCAGCTCTAGGTACGGGACAGGGACACGCGAGCAGTACTTC. This gives the protein CASSSRYGTGTREQYF.

This chain uses TRBV10-3 with TRBJ2-5; weak D call: TRBD1 (6 bases). Trimming pared 6 bases from V and 3 bases from J, leaving 8 bases between. This CDR3 comprises 12 residues. CDR1 ENHRY and CDR2 SYGVKD come from the germline V gene. CDR3 nucleotides: TGTGCCATCAGCGGGGACAAAGAGACCCAGTACTTC. Protein product: CAISGDKETQYF.

This rearrangement joins TRBV28 to TRBJ2-4; a weak D match, TRBD2 (5 bases). The J call could be wrong; TRBJ2-7 is a better fit for the DNA end. CDR1 and CDR2 (germline): MDHEN, SYDVKM. This CDR3 has 12 residues. The CDR3 spells CASNFGNYEQYF. The CDR3 DNA is TGTGCCAGCAATTTCGGGAACTACGAGCAGTACTTC.

The chain employs TRBV9 and TRBJ1-1; the D is unclear. CDR1 is SGDLS, CDR2 YYNGEE, per germline. CDR3 size: 14 residues. The V and J ends lost 0 bases and 4 bases respectively, with 10 bases between them. CDR3 region: CASSVGVYGTEAFF. The DNA for the CDR3 is TGTGCCAGCAGCGTAGGGGTTTATGGCACTGAAGCTTTCTTT.

The chain is built from TRBV9 and TRBJ2-7; either TRBD1 or TRBD2 may fit D (5 bases each). Germline V lookup: CDR1 SGDLS, CDR2 YYNGEE. Trimming removed 4 bases at V and 5 bases at J, with 16 bases between. The CDR3 extends over 14 amino acids. CDR3 DNA: TGTGCCAGCAGCCCCGAGGGCCGGGGCAACGAGCAGTACTTC. Translation gives CASSPEGRGNEQYF. Variable domain in full (rest from reference TRBV9 and TRBJ2-7): DSGVTQTPKHLITATGQRVTLRCSPRSGDLSVYWYQQSLDQGLQFLIQYYNGEERAKGNILERFSAQQFPDLHSELNLSSLELGDSALYFCASSPEGRGNEQYFGPGTRLTVT.